Listed below are T cell receptor beta chains from one sample, sequenced in a study of CXCR3-negative and CXCR3-positive naive CD8 T cells. For each CDR3 protein, TCRdb gives one entry from its re-call of the 5' RACE reads, without DNA. The sample totals around 52,000 distinct CDR3 sequences. Sample: memory CD8+ T cells from blood. Receptors were obtained from a human donor in good health. Some clones in this sample may be carry-over from other donors' samples. CDR3s include the opening cysteine and the closing phenylalanine or tryptophan. The order of the fields is J gene, clone size, V gene, CDR3 protein. Not every row has a clone size; where given, it reads once, few, many or a size class.

TRBJ1-1	-	TRBV20-1	CSARQGETEAFF
TRBJ1-1	-	TRBV29-1	CSVVIGMNTEAFF
TRBJ2-7	-	TRBV29-1	CSVGHVRLAEYEQYF
TRBJ2-1	-	TRBV29-1	CSVVGDPSSYNEQFF
TRBJ2-7	-	TRBV29-1	CSIEDPTGENQRQYF
TRBJ2-7	-	TRBV3-1	CASSQGVEQYF
TRBJ2-1	-	TRBV7-3	CASSKLAGEYNEQFF
TRBJ2-5	-	TRBV29-1	CSVNPRDRLETQYF
TRBJ2-1	-	TRBV6-4	CASSDSGVSYNEQFF
TRBJ1-4	-	TRBV27	CASTFTSGTAGLNEKLFF
TRBJ2-3	-	TRBV28	CASTPGRNTDTQYF
TRBJ2-7	-	TRBV5-1	CASSPQPSYEQYF
TRBJ2-4	-	TRBV4-3	CASSQETGVQVIQYF
TRBJ2-3	-	TRBV29-1	CSALTETDTQYF
TRBJ2-3	-	TRBV29-1	CSVEGLAGRTDTQYF
TRBJ2-7	-	TRBV5-1	CASSPGTVSGDEQYF
TRBJ1-3	large	TRBV20-1	CSARDRGADGNTIYF
TRBJ2-5	-	TRBV7-7	CASSWGPQVAKYQDTQYF
TRBJ1-2	-	TRBV27	CASRPQDYYGYTF
TRBJ1-6	-	TRBV6-5	CASSQDFYNSPLHF
TRBJ2-7	-	TRBV7-2	CASSLAGTGDYEQYF
TRBJ2-1	-	TRBV29-1	CSGGQSNNEQFF
TRBJ1-5	-	TRBV29-1	CSVEGGQGDQPQHF
TRBJ1-2	-	TRBV29-1	CSVVGAHGYTF
TRBJ2-7	-	TRBV3-1	CASSQESHEQYF
TRBJ2-7	-	TRBV20-1	CSARPRSSYEQYF
TRBJ2-1	-	TRBV7-9	CASSIPIAGPYNEQFF
TRBJ1-1	-	TRBV20-1	CSARGARENTEAFF
TRBJ1-1	-	TRBV15	CATSRAGAGPEAFF
TRBJ1-1	-	TRBV20-1	CSARDGGQEVEAFF
TRBJ2-3	-	TRBV28	CASSQFSTDTQYF
TRBJ1-1	-	TRBV29-1	CSVDLENTEAFF
TRBJ1-4	-	TRBV9	CASSQSFWGGPTNEKLFF
TRBJ1-3	-	TRBV6-6	CASSPWNTIYF
TRBJ1-6	-	TRBV7-9	CASSLTNSPLHF
TRBJ1-1	-	TRBV29-1	CSVEDPSGQGGTEAFF
TRBJ2-1	-	TRBV27	CASSLSSDLSYNEQFF
TRBJ1-1	-	TRBV13	CASSYTNTEAFF
TRBJ2-7	-	TRBV7-9	CASSPRSRTGGFYEQYF
TRBJ2-3	-	TRBV7-6	CASSWDRTDTQYF
TRBJ2-2	-	TRBV7-3	CASSLSPLGGGPHGELFF
TRBJ2-7	-	TRBV20-1	CSARGGSDYEQYF
TRBJ2-1	-	TRBV6-1	CASSEAGRGQFF
TRBJ1-1	-	TRBV29-1	CSVDQKNTEAFF
TRBJ1-1	-	TRBV28	CASNQPRTLNTEAFF
TRBJ2-1	-	TRBV5-5	CASSLEDHYNEQFF